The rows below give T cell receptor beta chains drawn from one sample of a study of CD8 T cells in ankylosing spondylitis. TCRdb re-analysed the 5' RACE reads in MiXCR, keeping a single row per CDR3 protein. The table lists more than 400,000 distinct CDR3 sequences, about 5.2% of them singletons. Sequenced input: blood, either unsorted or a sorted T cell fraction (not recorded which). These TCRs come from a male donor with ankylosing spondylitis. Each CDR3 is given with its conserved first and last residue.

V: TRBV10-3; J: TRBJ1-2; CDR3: CAIRPGQENYGYTF
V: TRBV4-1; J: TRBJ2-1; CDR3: CASSQGWASGIRFF
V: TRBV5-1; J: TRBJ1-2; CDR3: CASSVTGDGYTF
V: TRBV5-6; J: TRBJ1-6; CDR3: CASGVRDSDNSPLHF
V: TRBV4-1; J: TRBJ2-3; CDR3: CASSQVYGRGVTQYF
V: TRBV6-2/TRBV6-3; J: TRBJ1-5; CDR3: CASTITDGFRQPQHF
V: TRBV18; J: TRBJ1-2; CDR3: CASSPEAGVAHTF
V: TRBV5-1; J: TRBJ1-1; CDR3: CASSPTMLTYTEAFF
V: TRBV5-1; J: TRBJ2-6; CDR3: CASSPELSGANVLTF
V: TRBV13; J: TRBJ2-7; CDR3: CASSLGRAAYEQYF
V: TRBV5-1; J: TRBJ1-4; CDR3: CASSLYRGDEKLFF
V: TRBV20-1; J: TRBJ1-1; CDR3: CSAPGQGLLPEAFF
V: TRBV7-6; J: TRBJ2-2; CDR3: CASSSSGTAPDTGELFF
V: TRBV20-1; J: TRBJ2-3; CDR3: CSATTGGRADTQYF
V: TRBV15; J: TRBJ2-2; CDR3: CATSRDRWSPNTGELFF
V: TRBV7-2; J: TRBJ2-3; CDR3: CASSLQAGGTDTQYF
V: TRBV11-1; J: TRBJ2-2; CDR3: CASSTFGVDTGELFF
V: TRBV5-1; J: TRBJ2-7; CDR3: CASSVSNRAQTYEQYF
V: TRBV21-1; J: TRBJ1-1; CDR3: CASSPPAEAFF
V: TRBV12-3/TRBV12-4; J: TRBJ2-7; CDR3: CASSLILGAAEQYF
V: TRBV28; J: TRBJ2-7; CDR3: CASMREGFLNEQYF
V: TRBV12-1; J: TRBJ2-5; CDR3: CASSAYLLLGFQETQYF
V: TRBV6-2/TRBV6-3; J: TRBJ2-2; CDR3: CASSYSSGGAWTGELFF
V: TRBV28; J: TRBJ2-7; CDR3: CASSQLAGGDEQYF
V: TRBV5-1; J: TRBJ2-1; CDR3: CASSLVSLVSNEQFF
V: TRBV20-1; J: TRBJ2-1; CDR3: CSARALESSYNEQFF
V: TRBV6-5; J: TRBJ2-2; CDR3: CASSYEGVGTGELFF
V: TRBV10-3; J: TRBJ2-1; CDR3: CAINTRQGSSYNEQFF